Following are 19 T cell receptor beta chains from one sample sequenced in a study of T-cell memory formation after mild COVID-19. TCRdb ran MiXCR on the 5' RACE reads and lists one entry per CDR3 protein. Of around 310,000 distinct CDR3 sequences detected, less than 25% appear once; the ten largest clones hold roughly a fifth. The sequenced sample was PBMCs or a T cell subset sorted from them (not recorded which). The receptor set was obtained from a man aged 18-30 years who had mild COVID-19 (a few samples of this study predate the infection). Cell type and time point are not known.

This rearrangement joins TRBV6-6 to TRBJ2-1; 7 positions agree with TRBD2. The CDR3 sequence is 12 residues long. The V and J ends lost 9 bases and 5 bases, in that order; junction bases with no gene match: 4. Per the germline V gene, CDR1 is MNHNY and CDR2 is SVGAGI (reference sequence). CDR3 DNA sequence: TGTGCCAGTGGGGGGGAAGACAATGAGCAGTTCTTC. Translating it yields CASGGEDNEQFF.

The chain carries TRBV4-3 and TRBJ1-4; 8 nucleotides line up with TRBD1. J lost 6 bases, V lost 4 bases, and 10 bases had no gene match. This CDR3 region has 16 residues. The germline V gene has CDR1 LGHNA and CDR2 YSLEER. The CDR3 DNA sequence: TGCGCCAGCAGCCTTGCTCCGGGACAGGCCGATGAAAAACTGTTTTTT. Its translation: CASSLAPGQADEKLFF.

This clonotype was counted ten times or more. This chain joins TRBV20-1 and TRBJ2-3; the D is unclear. The V end lost 3 bases, the J end lost 2 bases, and 0 bases lay between the germline ends. The CDR3 covers 10 residues. In germline, CDR1 is DFQATT, CDR2 SNEGSKA (reference sequence). CDR3 protein: CSASTDTQYF. The CDR3 DNA reads TGCAGTGCTAGCACAGATACGCAGTATTTT.

The CDR3 here is CASSFGGEYNEQFF. In DNA form, the CDR3 reads TGTGCCAGCAGCTTCGGGGGAGAGTACAATGAGCAGTTCTTC. This sequence joins TRBV7-3 and TRBJ2-1; D possibly corresponds to TRBD2 (6 bases). The CDR3 runs 14 residues. V dropped 3 bases and J dropped 4 bases, with 10 bases sitting between them. Germline-derived CDR1 and CDR2 are SGHTA and FQGTGA.

The J gene is TRBJ2-5, the V gene TRBV4-3; 9 bases are a match to TRBD2. This CDR3 has 17 residues. Germline V CDR1 and CDR2: LGHNA, YSLEER. Trimming removed 0 bases from V and 0 bases from J; junction bases left unmatched: 5. In DNA form, the CDR3 reads TGCGCCAGCAGCCAAGAGTTTAGCGGGGGTTACCAAGAGACCCAGTACTTC. This codes for CASSQEFSGGYQETQYF.

The rearrangement links TRBV11-2 to TRBJ1-5, with D tentatively TRBD1 (5 bases). CDR1 is SGHAT, CDR2 FQNNGV, per germline. V dropped 4 bases and J dropped 7 bases, with 14 bases sitting between them. The CDR3 runs to 14 residues. The DNA for the CDR3 is TGTGCCAGCAGCTCCTCAGGGTACCGGCAGCCCCAGCATTTT. This sequence encodes CASSSSGYRQPQHF.

This clonotype was observed at least ten times. CDR3 DNA sequence: TGTGCCAGCAGCTTGGGGAGGCTGGGTGAGCAGTTCTTC. This encodes CASSLGRLGEQFF. V is TRBV12-3 or TRBV12-4 and J is TRBJ2-1; tentatively, D is TRBD2 (6 bases). The CDR3 is made up of 13 amino acids. V lost 6 bases, J lost 9 bases, and 15 bases lay in between.

This clonotype was seen more than once but under ten times. The chain recombines TRBV12-3 or TRBV12-4 with TRBJ2-3; 11 positions match TRBD2. The CDR3 length is 17 residues. V lost 5 bases to trimming and J lost 1 base; unmatched junction nucleotides: 8. CDR3 nucleotide sequence: TGTGCCAGCAGTCCGACCTGGGGACTAGCGGGCACAGATACGCAGTATTTT. Its translation is CASSPTWGLAGTDTQYF.

This clonotype showed up just a few times. This chain uses TRBV18 with TRBJ1-6; 7 bases line up with TRBD1. Germline V gene lookup returns CDR1 KGHSH and CDR2 LQKENI. Trimming took 1 base from V and 9 from J; bases not matched to a gene: 12. There are 17 residues in the CDR3. The CDR3 DNA reads as TGTGCCAGCTCACCACGTAACACTTTGGGACAGAGTTCACCCCTCCACTTT. It translates to CASSPRNTLGQSSPLHF.

V and J are TRBV7-8 and TRBJ1-1; the D gene is possibly TRBD1 (6 bases). The CDR3 has 15 residues. V was trimmed by 4 bases and J by 6 bases, leaving 18 bases between them. Per germline, CDR1 SGHVS and CDR2 FQNEAQ. Here the CDR3 reads CASSSPQGSIPEAFF. The CDR3 DNA is TGTGCCAGCAGCTCACCACAGGGATCGATCCCTGAAGCTTTCTTT.

This clonotype turned up a few times. This chain uses TRBV12-3 or TRBV12-4 with TRBJ1-1; D might be TRBD1 (6 bases). The V end lost 3 bases, the J end lost 5 bases, and 10 bases lay between the germline ends. This CDR3 region has 13 residues. In DNA, the CDR3 is TGTGCCAGCAGTTTTACAGGGATGACTGAAGCTTTCTTT. This codes for CASSFTGMTEAFF.

The V call is TRBV28, the J call TRBJ2-1; D may match TRBD1 or TRBD2 (5 bases each). Between the trimmed V and J ends, which lost 2 bases and 8 bases, there was a span of 16 bases. Germline values: CDR1 MDHEN, CDR2 SYDVKM. CDR3 length: 15 amino acids. CDR3 sequence reads: CASSLDGGGRYEQFF. DNA for the CDR3: TGTGCCAGCAGTTTAGACGGTGGGGGAAGGTATGAGCAGTTCTTC.

The chain couples TRBV6-6 to TRBJ1-1; D gene uncertain. The CDR3 extends over 15 amino acids. V lost 2 bases and J 3 bases, leaving 13 bases between the germline ends. From germline, CDR1 is MNHNY and CDR2 SVGAGI (reference sequence). The CDR3 protein is CASSYQSMAYTEAFF. The CDR3 DNA follows: TGTGCCAGCAGTTACCAGTCGATGGCGTACACTGAAGCTTTCTTT.

A few counts support this clonotype. The chain has TRBV7-9 and TRBJ2-5, with D possibly TRBD2 on 6 matching bases. The CDR3 has 14 amino acids. Between the trimmed V and J ends, which lost 3 bases and 5 bases, there was a span of 13 bases. CDR1 and CDR2 from the germline V gene are SEHNR and FQNEAQ (reference sequence). The CDR3 sequence is CASSFPGRGETQYF. The DNA for the CDR3 is TGTGCCAGCAGCTTTCCGGGCCGGGGGGAGACCCAGTACTTC.

This clonotype was observed a few times. V gene TRBV19 combines with J gene TRBJ2-3, with 7 positions matching TRBD2. J lost 0 bases, V lost 6 bases, and 9 bases had no gene match. This CDR3 is built from 16 residues. CDR1 and CDR2 (germline): LNHDA, SQIVND (reference sequence). The CDR3 spells CASSSRTSASTDTQYF. The CDR3, as DNA: TGTGCCAGTAGCTCCCGAACTAGCGCCAGCACAGATACGCAGTATTTT. Together with reference TRBV19 and TRBJ2-3, the CDR3 gives the full variable domain: DGGITQSPKYLFRKEGQNVTLSCEQNLNHDAMYWYRQDPGQGLRLIYYSQIVNDFQKGDIAEGYSVSREKKESFPLTVTSAQKNPTAFYLCASSSRTSASTDTQYFGPGTRLTVL.

This clonotype was seen only a few times. This sequence joins TRBV5-6 and TRBJ2-2, with no clear D. There are 12 residues in the CDR3. The V end was cut by 2 bases, the J end by 10 bases, with 9 bases between. Germline V gene data show CDR1 as SGHDT and CDR2 as YYEEEE. DNA of the CDR3: TGTGCCAGCAGCTTTTCAGGCGTGGAGCTGTTTTTT. This codes for CASSFSGVELFF.

The rearrangement joins TRBV6-2 or TRBV6-3 to TRBJ1-6; D is ambiguous. Germline loops: CDR1 MNHEY, CDR2 SVGEGT. V was cut by 7 bases and J by 8 bases, with 9 bases left in between. This CDR3 has 12 residues. The CDR3 region is CASIGNYSPLHF. DNA of the CDR3: TGTGCCAGCATCGGGAACTATTCACCCCTCCACTTT.

V is TRBV5-1 and J is TRBJ2-3, with TRBD2 matching over 12 bases. Trimming took 4 bases from V and 6 from J; bases not matched to a gene: 12. Germline V CDR1 and CDR2: SGHRS, YFSETQ. The CDR3 runs to 17 residues. The chain's CDR3 is CASSGTGTSGSGDTQYF. The CDR3, as DNA: TGCGCCAGCAGCGGAACCGGGACTAGCGGGTCCGGGGATACGCAGTATTTT. The full variable domain, in which reference TRBV5-1 and TRBJ2-3 provide the parts outside the CDR3, is KAGVTQTPRYLIKTRGQQVTLSCSPISGHRSVSWYQQTPGQGLQFLFEYFSETQRNKGNFPGRFSGRQFSNSRSEMNVSTLELGDSALYLCASSGTGTSGSGDTQYFGPGTRLTVL.

This clonotype turned up a few times. The chain has TRBV10-3 and TRBJ2-7, with a weak D call TRBD1 (5 bases). The germline CDR1 and CDR2 sequences are ENHRY and SYGVKD. V was pared by 7 bases and J by 2 bases, with 12 bases between. The length of the CDR3 is 13 residues. The CDR3 reads CAIKADRPYEQYF. The CDR3 DNA is TGTGCCATCAAGGCCGACAGACCCTACGAGCAGTACTTC.